Below, one TCR beta chain is given with its context. The target antigen is unknown. This entry belongs to a study of T cell responses to AZD1222 COVID-19 vaccine. Study-level findings and limits: No repertoire was sampled before or during the peak T cell response, only after it. With two AZD1222 doses given, Spike-specific TCR breadth and depth both rose.

Method: immunoSEQ multiplex PCR; TCRdb's copy keeps in-frame clones and lacks some. This table holds approximately 140,000 clones, 80% to 95% found once. Trimming removed 0 bases at V and 0 bases at J, with 6 bases between. The germline V gene has CDR1 MGHRA and CDR2 YSYEKL. The CDR3 runs to 16 residues. The TCR was taken from an adult in good health. V gene TRBV4-1 combines with J gene TRBJ2-6; no reliable D call. Sequencing was performed on peripheral blood, taken on day 0 of MenACWY control vaccination. The CDR3 reads CASSQEVGSGANVLTF. Written as DNA, the CDR3 is TGCGCCAGCAGCCAAGAGGTAGGCTCTGGGGCCAACGTCCTGACTTTC.